This is a list of T cell receptor beta chains from one sample in a study of T cell responses to AZD1222 COVID-19 vaccine. The assay was immunoSEQ multiplex PCR, and TCRdb's table has in-frame clones only and misses some. Of approximately 150,000 clones in the sample, 70% to 90% were seen once. The sample here was peripheral blood, taken 28 days after the second AZD1222 dose. The receptors derive from an adult who received the AZD1222 COVID-19 vaccine. Both conserved end residues are part of each CDR3. The order of the fields is J gene, V gene, D gene, CDR3 DNA, CDR3 protein. The D gene is left open where the match is weak.

J: TRBJ1-2; V: TRBV5-5; D: NA; DNA: TGTGCCAGCAGCCTCAGATCCTATGGCTACACCTTC; CDR3: CASSLRSYGYTF
J: TRBJ2-7; V: TRBV5-6; D: NA; DNA: TGTGCCAGCAGCTTTAGTTTGTCATACGAGCAGTACTTC; CDR3: CASSFSLSYEQYF
J: TRBJ2-3; V: TRBV6-5; D: NA; DNA: TGTGCCAGCAGTTACGCGCTAGGCACAGATACGCAGTATTTT; CDR3: CASSYALGTDTQYF
J: TRBJ2-3; V: TRBV6-6; D: NA; DNA: TGTGCCAGCAGTCCCAAAGGGAGGTTTTCCGGGGATACGCAGTATTTT; CDR3: CASSPKGRFSGDTQYF
J: TRBJ1-1; V: TRBV10-3; D: NA; DNA: TGTGCCATCAGAGAAACAGGGTTAAACACTGAAGCTTTCTTT; CDR3: CAIRETGLNTEAFF
J: TRBJ1-1; V: TRBV30; D: NA; DNA: TGTGCCTGGAGTGTACTAGCCACTGAAGCTTTCTTT; CDR3: CAWSVLATEAFF
J: TRBJ1-5; V: TRBV5-1; D: NA; DNA: TGCGCCAGCAGCCCTCTTGGATCCAGCAATCAGCCCCAGCATTTT; CDR3: CASSPLGSSNQPQHF
J: TRBJ2-7; V: TRBV5-1; D: TRBD2; DNA: TGCGCCAGCAGCTTGGACACTAGCGGGAGGTCTTCTTACGAGCAGTACTTC; CDR3: CASSLDTSGRSSYEQYF
J: TRBJ2-1; V: TRBV2; D: NA; DNA: TGTGCCAGCAGTGCTCGACTTCCGCCTTTGGATGAGCAGTTCTTC; CDR3: CASSARLPPLDEQFF
J: TRBJ2-7; V: TRBV6-5; D: TRBD2; DNA: TGTGCCAGCACCAAGCGGGAGGGCTCCCACGAGCAGTACTTC; CDR3: CASTKREGSHEQYF
J: TRBJ1-1; V: TRBV5-3; D: TRBD1; DNA: TGTGCCAGAAGCTTGGCTTTCAGGGGGCTCGGGACTGAAGCTTTCTTT; CDR3: CARSLAFRGLGTEAFF
J: TRBJ2-1; V: TRBV24-1; D: TRBD2; DNA: TGTGCCACCAGTGATTGGACTAGCGGGGGGGATGAGCAGTTCTTC; CDR3: CATSDWTSGGDEQFF
J: TRBJ1-1; V: TRBV6-5; D: NA; DNA: TGTGCCAGCAGTAGGGGCTATGCCACTGAAGCTTTCTTT; CDR3: CASSRGYATEAFF
J: TRBJ1-3; V: TRBV19; D: NA; DNA: TGTGCCAGTAGGGACGCTCCGGCAACTGGAAACACCATATATTTT; CDR3: CASRDAPATGNTIYF